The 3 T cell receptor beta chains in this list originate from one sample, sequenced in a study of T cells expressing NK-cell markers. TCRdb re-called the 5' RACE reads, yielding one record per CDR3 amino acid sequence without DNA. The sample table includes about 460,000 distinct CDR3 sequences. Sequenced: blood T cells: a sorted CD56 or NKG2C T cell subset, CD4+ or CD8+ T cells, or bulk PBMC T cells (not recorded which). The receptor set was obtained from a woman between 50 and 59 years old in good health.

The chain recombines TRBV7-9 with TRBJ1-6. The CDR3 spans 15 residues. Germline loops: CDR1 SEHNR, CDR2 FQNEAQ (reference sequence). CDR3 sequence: CASSPLGSYNSPLHF.

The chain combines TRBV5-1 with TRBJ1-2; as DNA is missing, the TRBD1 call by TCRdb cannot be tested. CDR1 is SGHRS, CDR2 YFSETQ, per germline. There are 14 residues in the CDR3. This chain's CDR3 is CASSPTDPRDGYTF.

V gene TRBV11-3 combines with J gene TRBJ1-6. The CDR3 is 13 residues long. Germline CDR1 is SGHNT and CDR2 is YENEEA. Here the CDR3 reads CASSLEANSPLHF.